This TCR beta chain was observed in a study of T cells after yellow fever vaccination. General study results and limits: Subsequent to the booster, the majority of primary-vaccination clones reappeared (less than 97% CD4, approximately 90% CD8). FACS-sorted repertoires could harbor abundant contaminating bulk-population clonotypes.

5'RACE template switching produced TCR cDNA carrying a universal primer site and UMIs. TCRdb reanalysed the 5' RACE reads using MiXCR and keeps one entry per CDR3 protein. The sample lists 300,000 to 400,000 distinct CDR3 sequences, 3.5% to 4.5% occurring once. Germline V lookup: CDR1 MNHEY, CDR2 SVGAGI. This CDR3 is built from 15 residues. J lost 3 bases, V lost 0 bases, and 4 bases had no gene match. This clonotype was counted between two and nine times. Its antigen remains unknown. The chain recombines TRBV6-5 with TRBJ2-7; the match to TRBD2 covers 8 bases. The TCR was taken from a man aged 18 to 30 who received the YFV17D yellow fever vaccine. Here the sequenced sample was PBMCs, taken 5 days after the yellow fever booster vaccination. In DNA form, the CDR3 reads TGTGCCAGCAGTTACTCGTCGGGAGGGGGCTACGAGCAGTACGTC. Residues: CASSYSSGGGYEQYV.